Below are 24 T cell receptor beta chains sequenced from a single sample in a study of shared clonotypes between healthy human individuals. Produced via immunoSEQ multiplex PCR; TCRdb's table is partial and in-frame only. The table shows over a million clones, with around 78% occurring only once. The source material was memory CD4+ T cells from PBMCs. The subset denotes: CD45RA-negative fraction. All receptors come from a man aged 18-30 years in good health. Some clones in this sample may be carry-over from other donors' samples.

This chain connects TRBV19 to TRBJ1-3; 9 positions match TRBD1. This CDR3 comprises 17 residues. The ends lost 9 bases at V and 0 bases at J; junction bases unmatched: 12. The germline V gene encodes CDR1 LNHDA and CDR2 SQIVND (reference sequence). This chain's CDR3 is CASSGTGPQSSGNTIYF. The CDR3 bases are TGTGCCAGCTCCGGGACAGGGCCACAGAGCTCTGGAAACACCATATATTTT.

The sample holds a few counts of this clone. The chain carries TRBV7-3 and TRBJ2-3; 10 nucleotides match TRBD2. After removal of 5 bases from V and 0 bases from J, the junction contained 5 bases not matched to a gene. The CDR3 totals 16 residues. The germline gives CDR1 SGHTA, CDR2 FQGTGA. CDR3 region: CASSRGLAISTDTQYF. The DNA for the CDR3 is TGTGCCAGCAGCAGGGGACTAGCGATAAGCACAGATACGCAGTATTTT.

This chain joins TRBV2 and TRBJ2-5; a possible D gene is TRBD2 (6 bases). Per the germline V gene, CDR1 is SNHLY and CDR2 is FYNNEI. The CDR3 covers 14 residues. V shed 7 bases and J shed 5 bases, with 17 bases lying between them. This chain's CDR3 is CASIGRLVSETQYF. In DNA form, the CDR3 reads TGTGCCAGCATCGGACGACTAGTCTCGGAGACCCAGTACTTC.

The gene calls are TRBV4-1 and TRBJ1-3; TRBD1 might be the D (5 bases). The CDR3 extends over 18 amino acids. Trimming left V 0 bases short and J 0 bases short, with 15 bases between. Germline V gives CDR1 MGHRA, CDR2 YSYEKL. Here the CDR3 DNA reads TGCGCCAGCAGCCAAGATCTGGGACGGCTATACTCTGGAAACACCATATATTTT. Protein product: CASSQDLGRLYSGNTIYF.

The chain has TRBV6-5 and TRBJ2-1; D is unclear. Looked up from germline, CDR1 is MNHEY and CDR2 is SVGAGI. Trimming left V 4 bases short and J 10 bases short, with 14 bases between. The CDR3 spans 13 residues. Here the CDR3 reads CASSSTPAGEQFF. The CDR3 DNA reads as TGTGCCAGCAGTTCCACCCCGGCCGGGGAGCAGTTCTTC.

This sequence joins TRBV2 and TRBJ2-3; no definite D call. V was cut by 6 bases and J by 1 base, with 11 bases left in between. This CDR3 has 14 amino acids. Germline lookup yields CDR1 SNHLY and CDR2 FYNNEI. In DNA, the CDR3 is TGTGCCAGCAGAGAGGCCTCGGGCACAGATACGCAGTATTTT. It specifies CASREASGTDTQYF.

The chain couples TRBV5-5 to TRBJ2-7; TRBD1 aligns across 9 bases. Germline V gene lookup returns CDR1 SGHKS and CDR2 YYEKEE (reference sequence). The CDR3 totals 14 residues. The V segment lost 2 bases and the J segment 2 bases; nucleotides outside the gene matches: 2. In DNA form, the CDR3 reads TGTGCCAGCAGCTTAGGACAGGGGCCCTACGAGCAGTACTTC. It yields the protein CASSLGQGPYEQYF.

The chain uses TRBV30 and TRBJ2-3; D possibly uses TRBD1 or TRBD2 (5 bases each). The germline V gene has CDR1 GTSNPN and CDR2 SVGIG (reference sequence). The CDR3 is 14 residues long. V shed 2 bases and J shed 1 base, with 10 bases lying between them. The CDR3 region is CAWSTRGGTDTQYF. CDR3 DNA: TGTGCCTGGAGTACTCGAGGGGGCACAGATACGCAGTATTTT.

The rearrangement links TRBV19 to TRBJ2-7; 8 positions match TRBD1. The germline V gene encodes CDR1 LNHDA and CDR2 SQIVND (reference sequence). V dropped 4 bases and J dropped 1; count of bases not matched to a gene: 3. The CDR3 runs 14 residues. The CDR3 loop is CASSTRTGSYEQYF. The CDR3 nucleotides read TGTGCCAGTAGTACCAGGACAGGGTCCTACGAGCAGTACTTC. The variable domain in full, completed from reference TRBV19 and TRBJ2-7, reads DGGITQSPKYLFRKEGQNVTLSCEQNLNHDAMYWYRQDPGQGLRLIYYSQIVNDFQKGDIAEGYSVSREKKESFPLTVTSAQKNPTAFYLCASSTRTGSYEQYFGPGTRLTVT.

On this clone itself: This likely traces to a read error, being one base from a far larger clone. Additional DNA sequences in this sample encode the identical CDR3. This chain uses TRBV6-1 with TRBJ2-2, with D unresolved. Germline V gene lookup returns CDR1 MNHNS and CDR2 SASEGT. The CDR3 covers 15 residues. With 5 bases removed from V and 6 bases from J, the gap between germline ends came to 16 bases. This chain's CDR3 is CASSPRPTEPGELFF. The CDR3 coding sequence is TGTGCCAGCAGTCCCCGACCCACAGAACCCGGGGAGCTGTTTTTT.

DNA of the CDR3: TGTGCCAGCAGCTTACGGGTTGGCGGCACCGGGGAGCTGTTTTTT. This codes for CASSLRVGGTGELFF. The chain has TRBV7-8 and TRBJ2-2; D call uncertain. V was clipped by 2 bases and J by 4 bases, with 11 bases between them. The CDR3 contains 15 residues. CDR1 and CDR2 (germline): SGHVS, FQNEAQ.

The genes are TRBV5-4 and TRBJ2-5, with 7 bases identical to TRBD1. The germline CDR1 and CDR2 sequences are SGHNT and YYREEE (reference sequence). V trimming: 4 bases; J trimming: 2 bases; junction bases outside the gene matches: 8. The CDR3 consists of 15 residues. The CDR3 DNA sequence: TGTGCCAGCAGCACTGCGACAGGGAGTCAAGAGACCCAGTACTTC. Its protein product is CASSTATGSQETQYF.

The table lists this clone with a few counts. The gene calls are TRBV30 and TRBJ1-1, with D perhaps matching TRBD1 (5 bases). Germline-derived CDR1 and CDR2 are GTSNPN and SVGIG (reference sequence). Between the trimmed V and J ends, which lost 4 bases and 7 bases, there was a span of 19 bases. This CDR3 has 14 residues. For the CDR3, the DNA is TGTGCCTGGATGCCCGCTGCGGGGACCGTTGAAGCTTTCTTT. This gives the protein CAWMPAAGTVEAFF.

The V and J genes are TRBV2 and TRBJ1-1, with a tentative D call TRBD1 (5 bases). Trimming cost V 6 bases and J 10 bases, with 18 bases left between them. CDR1 and CDR2 from the germline V gene are SNHLY and FYNNEI. The CDR3 has 13 amino acids. The CDR3, as DNA: TGTGCCAGCAGGGACCTCCGGGGGTTCGGAGCTTTCTTT. Amino acid sequence: CASRDLRGFGAFF.

This clone was observed a single time. V gene TRBV28 combines with J gene TRBJ2-7; weak D call: TRBD2 (5 bases). The CDR3 runs 12 residues. Trimming left V 7 bases short and J 6 bases short, with 13 bases between. CDR1 is MDHEN, CDR2 SYDVKM, per germline. The DNA for the CDR3 is TGTGCCAGCAAGAGGGATTTTGGCGAGCAGTACTTC. Translation: CASKRDFGEQYF.

The V and J genes are TRBV7-2 and TRBJ2-6; D is perhaps TRBD2 (5 bases). The CDR3 has 17 residues. Trimming stripped 1 base from V and 0 bases from J, with 10 bases between. Germline lookup yields CDR1 SGHTA and CDR2 FQGNSA. CDR3 nucleotides: TGTGCCAGCAGCTTAGGACAACGGGGCTCTGGGGCCAACGTCCTGACTTTC. It translates to CASSLGQRGSGANVLTF. Looking up the rest from reference TRBV7-2 and TRBJ2-6 gives the full variable domain: GAGVSQSPSNKVTEKGKDVELRCDPISGHTALYWYRQSLGQGLEFLIYFQGNSAPDKSGLPSDRFSAERTGGSVSTLTIQRTQQEDSAVYLCASSLGQRGSGANVLTFGAGSRLTVL.

The chain carries TRBV11-2 and TRBJ2-3; D not certain. The CDR3 sequence is 12 residues long. Germline-derived CDR1 and CDR2 are SGHAT and FQNNGV. With 5 bases removed from V and 0 bases from J, the gap between germline ends came to 3 bases. This CDR3 reads CASSKSTDTQYF. In nucleotides, the CDR3 is TGTGCCAGCAGCAAAAGCACAGATACGCAGTATTTT.

The chain uses TRBV7-9 and TRBJ1-5, with D unclear. This CDR3 is built from 12 residues. Trimming cost V 3 bases and J 8 bases, with 8 bases left between them. The germline V gene has CDR1 SEHNR and CDR2 FQNEAQ (reference sequence). The CDR3 loop is CASSFGREPQHF. The CDR3 DNA is TGTGCCAGCAGCTTTGGACGGGAGCCCCAGCATTTT.

The chain uses TRBV11-2 and TRBJ2-3, with TRBD2 identical over 7 bases. The CDR3 spans 17 residues. CDR1 is SGHAT and CDR2 is FQNNGV in the germline V gene. Unmatched junction bases numbered 17, after V lost 5 bases and J lost 6 bases. CDR3 loop: CASSRGLDGNVWDTQYF. CDR3 DNA sequence: TGTGCCAGCAGCCGAGGACTAGACGGAAACGTGTGGGATACGCAGTATTTT.

This chain uses TRBV15 with TRBJ2-1, with D perhaps TRBD2 (5 bases). With 1 base removed from V and 8 bases from J, the gap between germline ends came to 9 bases. The CDR3 extends over 13 amino acids. Germline V lookup: CDR1 LNHNV, CDR2 YYDKDF (reference sequence). In nucleotides, the CDR3 is TGTGCCACCAGCAGAGGACTAAACTATGAGCAGTTCTTC. Protein product: CATSRGLNYEQFF.

The V and J genes are TRBV19 and TRBJ1-2; D is possibly TRBD1 (5 bases). Germline V gene lookup returns CDR1 LNHDA and CDR2 SQIVND (reference sequence). CDR3 length: 14 amino acids. V lost 3 bases, J lost 4 bases, and 12 bases lay in between. CDR3: CASSIGYRSYGYTF. The CDR3 DNA follows: TGTGCCAGTAGTATTGGGTACAGGAGCTATGGCTACACCTTC.

This chain joins TRBV5-1 and TRBJ1-2, with D perhaps matching TRBD1 (6 bases). This CDR3 region has 12 residues. V was pared by 4 bases and J by 7 bases, with 11 bases between. Per germline, CDR1 SGHRS and CDR2 YFSETQ. CDR3 DNA: TGCGCCAGCAGCCCAGGACAGACTGGCTACACCTTC. This gives the protein CASSPGQTGYTF.

The rearrangement uses TRBV5-1 and TRBJ1-2; no definite D call. This CDR3 contains 13 residues. V was shortened by 0 bases and J by 3 bases, with 6 bases between the two germline ends. Germline V gene lookup returns CDR1 SGHRS and CDR2 YFSETQ. In nucleotides, the CDR3 is TGCGCCAGCAGCTTGGATGGGTACTATGGCTACACCTTC. This sequence encodes CASSLDGYYGYTF.

The chain is built from TRBV28 and TRBJ1-4, with D possibly matching TRBD1 (6 bases). In germline, CDR1 is MDHEN, CDR2 SYDVKM. V was shortened by 6 bases and J by 0 bases, with 17 bases between the two germline ends. This CDR3 spans 17 amino acids. The CDR3 spells CASRLTGWRATNEKLFF. CDR3 DNA sequence: TGTGCCAGCAGATTAACAGGGTGGAGAGCAACTAATGAAAAACTGTTTTTT.